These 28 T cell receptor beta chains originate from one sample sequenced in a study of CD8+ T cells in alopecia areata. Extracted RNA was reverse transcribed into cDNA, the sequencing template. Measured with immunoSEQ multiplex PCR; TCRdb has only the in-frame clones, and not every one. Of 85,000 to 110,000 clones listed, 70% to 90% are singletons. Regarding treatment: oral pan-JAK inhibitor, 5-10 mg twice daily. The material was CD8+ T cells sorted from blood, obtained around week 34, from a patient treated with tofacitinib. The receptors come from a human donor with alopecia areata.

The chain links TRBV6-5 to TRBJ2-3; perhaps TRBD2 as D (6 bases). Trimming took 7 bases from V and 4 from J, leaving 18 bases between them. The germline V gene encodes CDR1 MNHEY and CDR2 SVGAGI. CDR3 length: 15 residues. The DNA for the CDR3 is TGTGCCAGCACTCCGGCGGGACTCCATCCAGATACGCAGTATTTT. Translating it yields CASTPAGLHPDTQYF.

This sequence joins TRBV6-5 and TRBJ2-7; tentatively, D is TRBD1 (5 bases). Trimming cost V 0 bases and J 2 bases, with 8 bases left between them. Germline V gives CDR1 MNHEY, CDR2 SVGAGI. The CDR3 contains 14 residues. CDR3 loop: CASSYSSRAYEQYF. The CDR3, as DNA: TGTGCCAGCAGTTACTCATCCAGGGCCTACGAGCAGTACTTC.

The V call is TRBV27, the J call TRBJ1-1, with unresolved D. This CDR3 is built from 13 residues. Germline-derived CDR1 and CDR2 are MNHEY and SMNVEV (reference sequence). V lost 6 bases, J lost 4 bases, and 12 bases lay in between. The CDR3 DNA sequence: TGTGCCAGCAGCCTGAACCTGGGCACTGAAGCTTTCTTT. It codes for CASSLNLGTEAFF.

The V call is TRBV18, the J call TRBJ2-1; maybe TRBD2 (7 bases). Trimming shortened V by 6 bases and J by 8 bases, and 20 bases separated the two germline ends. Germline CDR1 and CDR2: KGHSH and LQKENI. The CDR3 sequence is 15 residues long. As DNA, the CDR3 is TGTGCCAGCTCTCTAGGCGGGGGCATCGAGGATGAGCAGTTCTTC. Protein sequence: CASSLGGGIEDEQFF.

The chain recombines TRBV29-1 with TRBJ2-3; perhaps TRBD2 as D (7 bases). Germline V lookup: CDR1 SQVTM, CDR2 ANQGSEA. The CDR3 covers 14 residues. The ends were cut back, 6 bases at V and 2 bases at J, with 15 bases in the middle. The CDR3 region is CSVAGASVTDTQYF. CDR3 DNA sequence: TGCAGCGTGGCGGGGGCTAGCGTCACAGATACGCAGTATTTT.

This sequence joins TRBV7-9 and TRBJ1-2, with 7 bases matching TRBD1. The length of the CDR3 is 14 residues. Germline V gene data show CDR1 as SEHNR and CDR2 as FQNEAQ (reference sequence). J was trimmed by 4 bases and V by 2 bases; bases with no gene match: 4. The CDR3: CASSLQGESYGYTF. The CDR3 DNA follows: TGTGCCAGCAGCTTACAGGGGGAGTCCTATGGCTACACCTTC.

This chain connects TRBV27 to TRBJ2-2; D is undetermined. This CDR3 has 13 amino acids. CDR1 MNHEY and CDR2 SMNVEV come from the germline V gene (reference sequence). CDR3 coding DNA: TGTGCGAGTAGTCGGCCGAACACCGGGGAGCTGTTTTTT. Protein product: CASSRPNTGELFF.

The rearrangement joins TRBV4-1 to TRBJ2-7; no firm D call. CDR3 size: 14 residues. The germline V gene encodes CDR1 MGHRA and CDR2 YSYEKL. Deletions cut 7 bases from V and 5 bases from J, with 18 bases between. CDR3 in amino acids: CASTLSLSANEQYF. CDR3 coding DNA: TGCGCCAGCACCCTTTCTCTATCGGCCAACGAGCAGTACTTC.

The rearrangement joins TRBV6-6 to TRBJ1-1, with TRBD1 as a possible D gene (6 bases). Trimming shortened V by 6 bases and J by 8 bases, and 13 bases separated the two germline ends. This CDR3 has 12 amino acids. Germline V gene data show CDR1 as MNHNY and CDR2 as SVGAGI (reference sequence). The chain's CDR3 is CASSSGDIEAFF. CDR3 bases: TGTGCCAGCAGCTCAGGGGACATCGAAGCTTTCTTT.

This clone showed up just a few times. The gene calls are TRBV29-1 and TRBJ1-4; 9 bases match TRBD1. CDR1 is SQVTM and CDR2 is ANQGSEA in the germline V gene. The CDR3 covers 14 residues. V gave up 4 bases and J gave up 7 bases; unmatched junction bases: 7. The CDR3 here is CSVGTGAASEKLFF. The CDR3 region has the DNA TGCAGCGTTGGGACAGGGGCCGCCTCTGAAAAACTGTTTTTT.

CDR3 nucleotides: TGCAGCGTTCAATTCTCCAGCCAACGGGAGCAGTACTTC. Its translation is CSVQFSSQREQYF. The chain couples TRBV29-1 to TRBJ2-5; tentative D call: TRBD2 (6 bases). Germline-derived CDR1 and CDR2 are SQVTM and ANQGSEA. The CDR3 is 13 amino acids. The germline V and J ends were trimmed by 5 bases and 11 bases, with 21 bases remaining between them. Together with reference TRBV29-1 and TRBJ2-5, the CDR3 gives the full variable domain: SAVISQKPSRDICQRGTSLTIQCQVDSQVTMMFWYRQQPGQSLTLIATANQGSEATYESGFVIDKFPISRPNLTFSTLTVSNMSPEDSSIYLCSVQFSSQREQYFGPGTRLLVL.

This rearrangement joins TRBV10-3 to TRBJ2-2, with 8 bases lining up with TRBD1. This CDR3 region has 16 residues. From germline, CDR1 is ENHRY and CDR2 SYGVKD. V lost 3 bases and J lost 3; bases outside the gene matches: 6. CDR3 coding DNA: TGTGCCATCAGTGACCGGGACAGGTTGGACACCGGGGAGCTGTTTTTT. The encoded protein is CAISDRDRLDTGELFF.

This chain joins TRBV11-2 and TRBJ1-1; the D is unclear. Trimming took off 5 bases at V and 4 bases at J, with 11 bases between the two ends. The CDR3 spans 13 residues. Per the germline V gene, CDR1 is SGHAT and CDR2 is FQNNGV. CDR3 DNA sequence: TGTGCCAGCAGCCCCCTCGTGGGCACTGAAGCTTTCTTT. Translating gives CASSPLVGTEAFF.

Written as DNA, the CDR3 is TGTGCCTGGAGCAACCTAAGGGCTACCAATGAGCAGTTCTTC. This translates into CAWSNLRATNEQFF. The genes are TRBV30 and TRBJ2-1; D is undetermined. CDR1 and CDR2 (germline): GTSNPN, SVGIG (reference sequence). This CDR3 comprises 14 residues. V was cut by 3 bases and J by 6 bases, with 15 bases left in between. Full variable domain (remainder filled in from reference TRBV30 and TRBJ2-1): SQTIHQWPATLVQPVGSPLSLECTVEGTSNPNLYWYRQAAGRGLQLLFYSVGIGQISSEVPQNLSASRPQDRQFILSSKKLLLSDSGFYLCAWSNLRATNEQFFGPGTRLTVL.

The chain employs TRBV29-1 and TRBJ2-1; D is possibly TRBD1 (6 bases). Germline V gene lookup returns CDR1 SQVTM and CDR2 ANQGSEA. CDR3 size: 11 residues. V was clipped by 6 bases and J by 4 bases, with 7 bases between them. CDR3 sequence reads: CSVGQYNEQFF. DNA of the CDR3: TGCAGCGTCGGACAGTACAATGAGCAGTTCTTC.

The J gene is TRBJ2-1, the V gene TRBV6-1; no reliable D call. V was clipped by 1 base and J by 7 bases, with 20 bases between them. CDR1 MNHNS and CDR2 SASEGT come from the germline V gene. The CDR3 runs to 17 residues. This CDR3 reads CASSEDPPETPGNEQFF. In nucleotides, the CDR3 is TGTGCCAGCAGTGAAGACCCCCCCGAGACCCCGGGTAATGAGCAGTTCTTC.

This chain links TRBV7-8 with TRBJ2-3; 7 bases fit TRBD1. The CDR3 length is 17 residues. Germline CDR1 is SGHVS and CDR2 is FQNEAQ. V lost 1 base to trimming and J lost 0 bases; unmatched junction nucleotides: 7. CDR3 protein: CASSLGVGTASTDTQYF. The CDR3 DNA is TGTGCCAGCAGCTTAGGTGTAGGGACAGCCAGCACAGATACGCAGTATTTT.

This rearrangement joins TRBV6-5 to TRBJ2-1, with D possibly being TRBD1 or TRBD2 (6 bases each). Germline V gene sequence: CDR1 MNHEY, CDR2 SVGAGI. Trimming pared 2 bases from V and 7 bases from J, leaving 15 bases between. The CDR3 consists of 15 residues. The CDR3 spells CASSYRGRIRNEQFF. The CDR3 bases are TGTGCCAGCAGTTACAGGGGGAGGATAAGGAATGAGCAGTTCTTC.

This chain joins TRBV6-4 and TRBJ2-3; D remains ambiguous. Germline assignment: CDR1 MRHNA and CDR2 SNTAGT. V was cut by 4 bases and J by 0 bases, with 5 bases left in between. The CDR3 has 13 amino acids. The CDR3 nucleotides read TGTGCCAGCAGTGTCTCTAGCACAGATACGCAGTATTTT. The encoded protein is CASSVSSTDTQYF.

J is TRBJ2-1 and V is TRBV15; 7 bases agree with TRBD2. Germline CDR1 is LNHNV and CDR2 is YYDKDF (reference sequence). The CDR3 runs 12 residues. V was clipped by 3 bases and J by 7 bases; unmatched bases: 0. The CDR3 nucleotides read TGTGCCACCAGCAGGGGACTAAATGAGCAGTTCTTC. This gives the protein CATSRGLNEQFF. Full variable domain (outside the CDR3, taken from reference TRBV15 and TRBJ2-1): DAMVIQNPRYQVTQFGKPVTLSCSQTLNHNVMYWYQQKSSQAPKLLFHYYDKDFNNEADTPDNFQSRRPNTSFCFLDIRSPGLGDTAMYLCATSRGLNEQFFGPGTRLTVL.

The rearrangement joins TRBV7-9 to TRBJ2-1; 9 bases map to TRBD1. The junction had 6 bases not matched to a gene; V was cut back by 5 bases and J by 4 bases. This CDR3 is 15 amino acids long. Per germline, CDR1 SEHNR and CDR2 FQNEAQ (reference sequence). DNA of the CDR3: TGTGCCAGCAGCCCGGGACAGGGCGATTACAATGAGCAGTTCTTC. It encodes CASSPGQGDYNEQFF.

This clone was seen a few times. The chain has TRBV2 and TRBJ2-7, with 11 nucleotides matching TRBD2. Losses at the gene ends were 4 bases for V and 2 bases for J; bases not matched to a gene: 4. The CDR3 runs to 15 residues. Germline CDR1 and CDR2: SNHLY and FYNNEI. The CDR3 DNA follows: TGTGCCAGCAGTGGACTAGCGGGGAGCCCCTACGAGCAGTACTTC. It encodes CASSGLAGSPYEQYF.

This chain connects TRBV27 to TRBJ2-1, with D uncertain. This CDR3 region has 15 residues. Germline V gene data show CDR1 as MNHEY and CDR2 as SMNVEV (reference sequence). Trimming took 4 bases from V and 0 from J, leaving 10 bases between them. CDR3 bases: TGTGCCAGCAGTTCCGACACCTACTCCTACAATGAGCAGTTCTTC. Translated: CASSSDTYSYNEQFF.

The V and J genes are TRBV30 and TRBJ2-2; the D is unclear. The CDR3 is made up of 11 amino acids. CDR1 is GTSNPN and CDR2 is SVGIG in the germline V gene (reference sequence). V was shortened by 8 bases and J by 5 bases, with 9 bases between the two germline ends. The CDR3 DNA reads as TGTGCCGGGCTGGGGACCGGGGAGCTGTTTTTT. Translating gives CAGLGTGELFF. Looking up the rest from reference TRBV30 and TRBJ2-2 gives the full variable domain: SQTIHQWPATLVQPVGSPLSLECTVEGTSNPNLYWYRQAAGRGLQLLFYSVGIGQISSEVPQNLSASRPQDRQFILSSKKLLLSDSGFYLCAGLGTGELFFGEGSRLTVL.

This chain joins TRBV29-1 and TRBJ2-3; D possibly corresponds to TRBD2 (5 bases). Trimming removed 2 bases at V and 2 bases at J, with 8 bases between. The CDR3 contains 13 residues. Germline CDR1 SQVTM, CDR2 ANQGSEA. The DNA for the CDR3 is TGCAGCGTTGAACCCGGGGACACAGATACGCAGTATTTT. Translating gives CSVEPGDTDTQYF.

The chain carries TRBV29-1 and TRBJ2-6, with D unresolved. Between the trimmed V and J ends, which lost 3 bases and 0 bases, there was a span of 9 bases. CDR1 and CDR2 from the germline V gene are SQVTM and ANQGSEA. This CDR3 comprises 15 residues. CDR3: CSVEGSHSGANVLTF. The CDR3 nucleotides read TGCAGCGTTGAGGGCAGCCACTCTGGGGCCAACGTCCTGACTTTC. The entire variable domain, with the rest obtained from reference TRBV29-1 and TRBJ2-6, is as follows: SAVISQKPSRDICQRGTSLTIQCQVDSQVTMMFWYRQQPGQSLTLIATANQGSEATYESGFVIDKFPISRPNLTFSTLTVSNMSPEDSSIYLCSVEGSHSGANVLTFGAGSRLTVL.

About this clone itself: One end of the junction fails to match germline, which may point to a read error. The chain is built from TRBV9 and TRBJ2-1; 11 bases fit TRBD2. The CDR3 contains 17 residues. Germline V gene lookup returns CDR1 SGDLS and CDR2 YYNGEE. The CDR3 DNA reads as TGTGCCAGCAGCCTCTCTAGCGGGAGGACCTCCTACAGTGAGCAGTTCTTC. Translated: CASSLSSGRTSYSEQFF.

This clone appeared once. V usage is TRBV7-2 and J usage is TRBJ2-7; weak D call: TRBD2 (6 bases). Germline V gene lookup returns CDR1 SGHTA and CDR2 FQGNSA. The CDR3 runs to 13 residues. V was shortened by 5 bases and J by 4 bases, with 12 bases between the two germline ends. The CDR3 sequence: CASSNPSDYEQYF. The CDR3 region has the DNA TGTGCCAGCAGCAACCCTAGCGATTACGAGCAGTACTTC.